This T cell receptor beta chain was sequenced in a study of regulatory T cells in long-lasting Graves disease. Study results and caveats: Relative to new patients (approximately 1,000), persistent patients exhibited greater sharing of public clonotypes (approximately 2,500). A limited number of samples was an acknowledged limitation. Newly diagnosed disease favored TRBV20-1 and TRBJ2-1 over persistent disease. Patients whose Graves' disease persisted exhibited lower TCR diversity than those newly diagnosed.

Combining iRepertoire HTBI primers with Arm-PCR of CDR3 regions, the authors built TCR beta libraries. Using its own MiXCR run on the multiplex PCR reads, TCRdb lists one record per CDR3 protein. The sample holds about 400,000 distinct CDR3 sequences, under 25% seen once. The CDR3 is made up of 13 amino acids. V lost 10 bases, J lost 4 bases, and 10 bases stayed unmatched. The V gene's germline CDR1 is MDHEN and CDR2 SYDVKM. This clonotype has at least ten counts. The antigen is unknown. Time point noted: persistent/refractory GD, antithyroid drugs over 5 years with positive TRAb. With RNA extracted from PBMCs as input, the TCR library was made.

The input for sequencing was peripheral blood mononuclear cells (PBMCs), taken when the disease was refractory, from a patient treated with antithyroid drugs. The source of this sequence is a female donor with Graves disease. The rearrangement joins TRBV28 to TRBJ2-7, with TRBD2 matching 7 bases. DNA of the CDR3: TGTGCCACCACGGGGGGACCTATATACGAGCAGTACTTC. Residues: CATTGGPIYEQYF.